This T cell receptor (beta chain) appears in the sequencing data of a study of early stage breast cancer tumors. Across the whole study: Most invasive tumors, about 70% of the 16, were ER+/PR+/HER2-.

General study findings and limits: Most shared enriched TCRB sequences were commonly generated ones.

Germline values: CDR1 MDHEN, CDR2 SYDVKM. This CDR3 spans 11 amino acids. Trimming cost V 4 bases and J 6 bases, with 5 bases left between them. Sequenced by immunoSEQ multiplex PCR; TCRdb stores in-frame clones only, minus some. Here the sample spans 27,000 or so clones, 84% being singletons. As concerns this clone: Its antigen remains unidentified.

The chain couples TRBV28 to TRBJ2-3; D is unclear. The sequence was collected from a person aged 45-65 years with breast cancer. The sequenced material came from blood. The CDR3: CASSSRDTQYF. CDR3 nucleotides: TGTGCCAGCAGTTCCAGGGATACGCAGTATTTT. Filled out from reference TRBV28 and TRBJ2-3, the complete variable domain reads DVKVTQSSRYLVKRTGEKVFLECVQDMDHENMFWYRQDPGLGLRLIYFSYDVKMKEKGDIPEGYSVSREKKERFSLILESASTNQTSMYLCASSSRDTQYFGPGTRLTVL.